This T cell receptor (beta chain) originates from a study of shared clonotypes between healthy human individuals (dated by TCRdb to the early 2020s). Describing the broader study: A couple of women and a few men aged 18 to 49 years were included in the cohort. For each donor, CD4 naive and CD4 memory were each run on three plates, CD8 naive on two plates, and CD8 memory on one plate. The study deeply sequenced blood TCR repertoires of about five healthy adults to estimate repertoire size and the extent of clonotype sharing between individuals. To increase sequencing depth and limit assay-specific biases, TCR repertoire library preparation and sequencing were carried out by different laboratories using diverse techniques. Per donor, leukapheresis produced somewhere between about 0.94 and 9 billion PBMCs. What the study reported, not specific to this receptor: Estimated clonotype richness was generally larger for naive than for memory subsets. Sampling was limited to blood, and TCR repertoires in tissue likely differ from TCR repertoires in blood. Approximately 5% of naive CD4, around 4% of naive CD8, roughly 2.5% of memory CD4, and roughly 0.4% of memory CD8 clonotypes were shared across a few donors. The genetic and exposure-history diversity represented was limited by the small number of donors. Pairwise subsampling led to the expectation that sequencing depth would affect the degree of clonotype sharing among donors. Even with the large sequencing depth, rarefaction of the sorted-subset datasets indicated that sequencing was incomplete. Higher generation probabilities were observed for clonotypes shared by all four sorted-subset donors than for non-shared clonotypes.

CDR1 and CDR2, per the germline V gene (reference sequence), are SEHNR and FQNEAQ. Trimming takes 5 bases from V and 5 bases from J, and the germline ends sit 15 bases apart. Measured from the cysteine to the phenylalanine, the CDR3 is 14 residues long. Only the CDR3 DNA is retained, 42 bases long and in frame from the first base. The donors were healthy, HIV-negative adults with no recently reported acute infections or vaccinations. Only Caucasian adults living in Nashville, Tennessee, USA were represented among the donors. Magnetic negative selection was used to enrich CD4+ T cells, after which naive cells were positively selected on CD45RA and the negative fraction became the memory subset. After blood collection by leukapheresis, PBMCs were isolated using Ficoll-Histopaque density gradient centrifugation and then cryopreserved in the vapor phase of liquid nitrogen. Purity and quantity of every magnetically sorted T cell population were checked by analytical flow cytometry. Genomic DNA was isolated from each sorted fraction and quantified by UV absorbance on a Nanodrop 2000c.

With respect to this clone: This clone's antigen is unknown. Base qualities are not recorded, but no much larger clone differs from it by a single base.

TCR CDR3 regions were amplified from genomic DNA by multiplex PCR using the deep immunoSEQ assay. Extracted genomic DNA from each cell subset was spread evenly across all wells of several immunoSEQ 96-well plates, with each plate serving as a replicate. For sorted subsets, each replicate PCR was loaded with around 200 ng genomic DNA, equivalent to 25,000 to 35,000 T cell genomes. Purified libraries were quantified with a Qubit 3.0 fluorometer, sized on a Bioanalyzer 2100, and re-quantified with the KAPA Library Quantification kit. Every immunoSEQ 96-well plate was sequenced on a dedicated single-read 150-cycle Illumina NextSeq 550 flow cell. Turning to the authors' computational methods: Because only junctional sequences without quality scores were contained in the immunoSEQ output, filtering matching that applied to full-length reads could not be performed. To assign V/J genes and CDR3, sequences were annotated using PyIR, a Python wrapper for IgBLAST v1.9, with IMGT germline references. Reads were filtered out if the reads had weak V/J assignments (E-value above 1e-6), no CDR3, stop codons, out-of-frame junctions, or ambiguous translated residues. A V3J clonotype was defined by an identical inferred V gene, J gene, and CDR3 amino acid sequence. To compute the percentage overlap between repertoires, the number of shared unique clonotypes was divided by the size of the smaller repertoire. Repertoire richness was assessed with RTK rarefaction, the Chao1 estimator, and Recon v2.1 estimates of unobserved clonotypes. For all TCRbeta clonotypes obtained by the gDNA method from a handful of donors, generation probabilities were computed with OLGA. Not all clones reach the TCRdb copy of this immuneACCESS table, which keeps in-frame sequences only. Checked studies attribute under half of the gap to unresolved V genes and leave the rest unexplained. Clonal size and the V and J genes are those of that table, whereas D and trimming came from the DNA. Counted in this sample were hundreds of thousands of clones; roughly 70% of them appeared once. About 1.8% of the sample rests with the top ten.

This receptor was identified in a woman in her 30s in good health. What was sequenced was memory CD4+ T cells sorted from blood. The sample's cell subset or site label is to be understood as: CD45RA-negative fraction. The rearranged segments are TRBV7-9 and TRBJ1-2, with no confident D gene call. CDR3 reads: CASSNREGGYGYTF. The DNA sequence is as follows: TGTGCCAGCAGCAACCGGGAGGGAGGTTATGGCTACACCTTC.